This passage covers 29 T cell receptor beta chains from one sample sequenced in a study of shared clonotypes between healthy human individuals. The protocol was immunoSEQ multiplex PCR, while the TCRdb copy is restricted to in-frame clones and leaves out a portion. Of approximately 980,000 clones listed, approximately 80% are singletons. Material for sequencing was memory CD4+ T cells sorted from blood. Specified subset: CD45RA-negative fraction. The origin of the receptors is a man younger than 35 in good health.

V and J are TRBV19 and TRBJ2-6; maybe TRBD2 (5 bases). Germline values: CDR1 LNHDA, CDR2 SQIVND (reference sequence). Trimming pared 1 base from V and 2 bases from J, leaving 12 bases between. The CDR3 sequence is 17 residues long. CDR3 in amino acids: CASSIVAGGPGANVLTF. In DNA, the CDR3 is TGTGCCAGTAGTATAGTAGCCGGAGGCCCTGGGGCCAACGTCCTGACTTTC.

This chain connects TRBV5-4 to TRBJ1-3; possible D gene TRBD1, 5 bases. With 4 bases removed from V and 2 bases from J, the gap between germline ends came to 13 bases. The CDR3 has 15 residues. Germline V gives CDR1 SGHNT, CDR2 YYREEE (reference sequence). The CDR3 loop is CASSPGREAGNTIYF. In DNA, the CDR3 is TGTGCCAGCAGCCCGGGCAGGGAGGCTGGAAACACCATATATTTT.

Concerning this clone itself: At the DNA level, this CDR3 is encoded by other sequences in the same sample as well. The chain recombines TRBV27 with TRBJ2-7; no reliable D call. Germline CDR1 and CDR2: MNHEY and SMNVEV (reference sequence). The CDR3 has 14 residues. The V end lost 4 bases, the J end lost 0 bases, and 10 bases lay between the germline ends. CDR3 DNA: TGTGCCAGCAGTTCAAGGGTAAGCTCCTACGAGCAGTACTTC. Its translation: CASSSRVSSYEQYF.

In its sample, this clone was seen once. The chain is built from TRBV12-5 and TRBJ1-2; no firm D call. CDR1 is LGHNT, CDR2 FRNRAP, per germline. The CDR3 is made up of 14 amino acids. Trimming took off 1 base at V and 0 bases at J, with 6 bases between the two ends. CDR3 in DNA: TGTGCTAGTGGTTTGGGCGGAACTAACTATGGCTACACCTTC. This sequence encodes CASGLGGTNYGYTF.

V is TRBV4-1 and J is TRBJ2-4; TRBD2 aligns across 15 bases. V lost 5 bases to trimming and J lost 0 bases; unmatched junction nucleotides: 5. The germline gives CDR1 MGHRA, CDR2 YSYEKL. The CDR3 has 18 residues. CDR3 amino acids: CASSTGLAGGLAKNIQYF. The CDR3 DNA sequence: TGCGCCAGCAGCACGGGACTAGCGGGGGGACTAGCCAAAAACATTCAGTACTTC.

V usage is TRBV10-3 and J usage is TRBJ2-5; 10 bases are shared with TRBD1. The ends lost 6 bases at V and 2 bases at J; junction bases unmatched: 6. The CDR3 spans 15 residues. Germline V gene sequence: CDR1 ENHRY, CDR2 SYGVKD. The CDR3 sequence: CAISRGQGIQETQYF. The CDR3 coding sequence is TGTGCCATCAGCCGGGGACAGGGGATTCAAGAGACCCAGTACTTC.

The chain combines TRBV5-4 with TRBJ2-1, with no clear D. Per the germline V gene, CDR1 is SGHNT and CDR2 is YYREEE (reference sequence). Trimming cost V 0 bases and J 3 bases, with 7 bases left between them. CDR3 length: 14 residues. The CDR3 loop reads CASSLAGFYNEQFF. CDR3 DNA sequence: TGTGCCAGCAGCTTGGCGGGCTTCTACAATGAGCAGTTCTTC.

The gene calls are TRBV7-2 and TRBJ2-1, with D possibly being TRBD1 (5 bases). Germline V gene lookup returns CDR1 SGHTA and CDR2 FQGNSA. The CDR3 consists of 17 residues. Trimming took 5 bases from V and 7 from J, leaving 24 bases between them. The CDR3 DNA is TGTGCCAGCAGCGTATCCCTCTTGGCTGCAGGGCGTAATGAGCAGTTCTTC. Translating gives CASSVSLLAAGRNEQFF.

The rearrangement links TRBV7-9 to TRBJ2-3; the D gene is possibly TRBD1 (5 bases). From germline, CDR1 is SEHNR and CDR2 FQNEAQ (reference sequence). The CDR3 has 14 residues. V was cut by 5 bases and J by 5 bases, with 14 bases left in between. CDR3 in amino acids: CASSPYQGGDTQYF. Written as DNA, the CDR3 is TGTGCCAGCAGCCCCTATCAGGGTGGAGATACGCAGTATTTT.

This clone has more than one count but fewer than ten. The gene calls are TRBV12-5 and TRBJ2-1; TRBD1 matches 7 bases. CDR1 and CDR2 from the germline V gene are LGHNT and FRNRAP. The CDR3 contains 19 residues. The trim removed 3 bases at V and 6 bases at J, leaving 20 bases unmatched. The CDR3, as DNA: TGTGCTAGTGGTTTAACCCAGCCGACAGAGGGGGCGCGAGGCAATGAGCAGTTCTTC. Protein: CASGLTQPTEGARGNEQFF.

The V call is TRBV5-1, the J call TRBJ2-3, with D possibly matching TRBD1 (6 bases). Trimming shortened V by 3 bases and J by 6 bases, and 11 bases separated the two germline ends. CDR3 length: 13 residues. Germline values: CDR1 SGHRS, CDR2 YFSETQ. The CDR3 sequence is CASSWIRGDTQYF. In DNA form, the CDR3 reads TGCGCCAGCAGCTGGATCAGGGGCGATACGCAGTATTTT.

The rearrangement joins TRBV5-6 to TRBJ2-1; D gene uncertain. The CDR3 loop spans 16 amino acids. Looked up from germline, CDR1 is SGHDT and CDR2 is YYEEEE. V lost 1 base and J 0 bases, leaving 11 bases between the germline ends. CDR3: CASSLTAKSSYNEQFF. The CDR3 bases are TGTGCCAGCAGCTTGACCGCAAAGAGCTCCTACAATGAGCAGTTCTTC.

This clone was recorded once. The chain is built from TRBV6-6 and TRBJ1-2; 10 bases line up with TRBD1. The CDR3 runs 15 residues. The V and J ends lost 5 bases and 7 bases, in that order; junction bases with no gene match: 10. CDR1 and CDR2 from the germline V gene are MNHNY and SVGAGI (reference sequence). As DNA, the CDR3 is TGTGCCAGCAGTCCATACCCGGGACAGGGGTCTGGCTACACCTTC. Translation: CASSPYPGQGSGYTF.

The chain carries TRBV18 and TRBJ2-5; 8 positions agree with TRBD2. The CDR3 is 13 residues long. V gave up 6 bases and J gave up 5 bases; unmatched junction bases: 5. CDR1 KGHSH and CDR2 LQKENI come from the germline V gene. This chain's CDR3 is CASSTGRGETQYF. The CDR3 DNA is TGTGCCAGCTCGACCGGGAGGGGCGAGACCCAGTACTTC.

This sequence joins TRBV4-1 and TRBJ1-1; 9 positions agree with TRBD1. Trimming took 1 base from V and 4 from J; bases not matched to a gene: 7. There are 16 residues in the CDR3. Looked up from germline, CDR1 is MGHRA and CDR2 is YSYEKL. The CDR3 reads CASSQVRTGARTEAFF. The CDR3, as DNA: TGCGCCAGCAGCCAAGTAAGGACAGGGGCTCGCACTGAAGCTTTCTTT.

The rearrangement uses TRBV9 and TRBJ1-5, with D tentatively TRBD1 (5 bases). Trimming left V 3 bases short and J 5 bases short, with 15 bases between. The germline V gene has CDR1 SGDLS and CDR2 YYNGEE. The CDR3 totals 15 residues. In DNA, the CDR3 is TGTGCCAGCAGCGCCACCGGGGACCGAGATCAGCCCCAGCATTTT. Protein: CASSATGDRDQPQHF.

This clone was picked up a small number of times. The V and J genes are TRBV6-5 and TRBJ1-4; a possible D gene is TRBD1 (5 bases). The CDR3 contains 15 residues. In germline, CDR1 is MNHEY, CDR2 SVGAGI. The ends were cut back, 1 base at V and 4 bases at J, with 10 bases in the middle. CDR3 coding DNA: TGTGCCAGCAGTTACTACAGGCGCGGTAATGAAAAACTGTTTTTT. Its translation is CASSYYRRGNEKLFF.

This chain uses TRBV20-1 with TRBJ2-7; the D is unclear. The length of the CDR3 is 11 residues. Deletions cut 5 bases from V and 5 bases from J, with 10 bases between. CDR1 and CDR2 from the germline V gene are DFQATT and SNEGSKA (reference sequence). This CDR3 reads CSARAKNEQYF. CDR3 coding DNA: TGCAGTGCTCGAGCTAAGAACGAGCAGTACTTC.

The J gene is TRBJ1-6, the V gene TRBV28; D possibly corresponds to TRBD1 (5 bases). This CDR3 is built from 20 residues. CDR1 and CDR2 from the germline V gene are MDHEN and SYDVKM. V was pared by 2 bases and J by 1 base, with 21 bases between. CDR3 residues: CASSLRGRQRPESYNSPLHF. CDR3 nucleotide sequence: TGTGCCAGCAGTTTAAGAGGGAGACAGCGCCCCGAATCCTATAATTCACCCCTCCACTTT.

The CDR3 spells CASSERQWGYTF. CDR3 DNA sequence: TGTGCCAGCAGTGAAAGACAGTGGGGCTACACCTTC. The gene calls are TRBV6-1 and TRBJ1-2; a weak D match, TRBD1 (5 bases). The CDR3 is 12 amino acids. V shed 2 bases and J shed 8 bases, with 9 bases lying between them. Per germline, CDR1 MNHNS and CDR2 SASEGT.

The chain links TRBV9 to TRBJ2-7, with 8 bases matching TRBD1. Per the germline V gene, CDR1 is SGDLS and CDR2 is YYNGEE. The length of the CDR3 is 16 residues. Trimming at V came to 2 bases and at J to 0 bases, leaving 7 bases not matched to a gene. The CDR3 protein is CASSVGQAQPSYEQYF. The CDR3 DNA reads as TGTGCCAGCAGCGTGGGACAGGCCCAACCCTCCTACGAGCAGTACTTC.

This clone was picked up a small number of times. V is TRBV2 and J is TRBJ2-1; 14 bases agree with TRBD2. J lost 3 bases, V lost 6 bases, and 4 bases had no gene match. The CDR3 length is 16 residues. The germline CDR1 and CDR2 sequences are SNHLY and FYNNEI. CDR3 DNA sequence: TGTGCCAGCAGGCGACTAGCGGGAGGGCTCTACAATGAGCAGTTCTTC. Translation gives CASRRLAGGLYNEQFF.

The chain carries TRBV5-1 and TRBJ2-5; D perhaps matches TRBD2 (5 bases). Between the trimmed V and J ends, which lost 4 bases and 7 bases, there was a span of 17 bases. Germline CDR1 reads SGHRS; CDR2 reads YFSETQ. This CDR3 region has 14 residues. This CDR3 is CASSRNPGIGTQYF. DNA for the CDR3: TGCGCCAGCAGCCGAAATCCCGGGATAGGGACCCAGTACTTC.

This chain links TRBV5-1 with TRBJ2-6, with TRBD2 identical over 12 bases. The CDR3 runs 16 residues. Germline assignment: CDR1 SGHRS and CDR2 YFSETQ. Trimming at V came to 8 bases and at J to 2 bases, leaving 5 bases not matched to a gene. This CDR3 reads CASQTSGGTGANVLTF. CDR3 sequence (DNA): TGCGCCAGTCAAACTAGCGGGGGGACTGGGGCCAACGTCCTGACTTTC.

The chain employs TRBV7-2 and TRBJ1-1; D might be TRBD1 (5 bases). The CDR3 is 13 residues long. Germline loops: CDR1 SGHTA, CDR2 FQGNSA. The ends were cut back, 3 bases at V and 4 bases at J, with 9 bases in the middle. The CDR3 region has the DNA TGTGCCAGCAGCTTCCAGGGTACCACTGAAGCTTTCTTT. Encoded protein: CASSFQGTTEAFF.

This chain joins TRBV9 and TRBJ1-6; 8 bases align to TRBD1. Germline V gene data show CDR1 as SGDLS and CDR2 as YYNGEE. With V trimmed by 6 bases and J by 9 bases, 11 bases remained unmatched. This CDR3 spans 15 amino acids. The CDR3 sequence is CASNFGQGLASPLHF. The DNA for the CDR3 is TGTGCCAGCAATTTCGGACAGGGATTGGCTTCACCCCTCCACTTT.

The V call is TRBV30, the J call TRBJ2-1; TRBD2 aligns across 7 bases. Germline assignment: CDR1 GTSNPN and CDR2 SVGIG (reference sequence). J lost 5 bases, V lost 3 bases, and 7 bases had no gene match. CDR3 length: 14 residues. The CDR3 DNA reads TGTGCCTGGAGCCTACTAGCGTTAAACAATGAGCAGTTCTTC. Translation: CAWSLLALNNEQFF.

CDR3: CASRSDRGGPGELFF. The CDR3 DNA follows: TGTGCCAGCAGATCGGACAGGGGTGGTCCCGGGGAGCTGTTTTTT. The V call is TRBV9, the J call TRBJ2-2; 9 bases agree with TRBD1. The CDR3 covers 15 residues. The germline CDR1 and CDR2 sequences are SGDLS and YYNGEE. V trimming: 5 bases; J trimming: 6 bases; junction bases outside the gene matches: 8.

This clone came up once. This chain joins TRBV6-5 and TRBJ2-7; D not certain. CDR3 length: 13 residues. Germline V CDR1 and CDR2: MNHEY, SVGAGI. V was clipped by 6 bases and J by 7 bases, with 16 bases between them. As DNA, the CDR3 is TGTGCCAGCAGGGGTCCCCGCGCTGGGGAGCAGTACTTC. This encodes CASRGPRAGEQYF.